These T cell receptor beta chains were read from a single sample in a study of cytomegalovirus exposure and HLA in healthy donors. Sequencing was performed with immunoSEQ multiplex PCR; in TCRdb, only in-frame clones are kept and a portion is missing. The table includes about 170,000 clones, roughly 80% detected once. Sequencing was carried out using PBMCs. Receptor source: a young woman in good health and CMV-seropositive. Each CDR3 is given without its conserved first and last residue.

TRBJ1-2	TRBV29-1	SVGWSVLNYGYT
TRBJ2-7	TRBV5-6	ASSPAGGASYEQY
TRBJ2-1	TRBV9	ASSLRTSGLDNEQF
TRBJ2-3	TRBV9	ASSVGVRSSTDTQY
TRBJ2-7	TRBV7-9	SSSSRDWTGEQY
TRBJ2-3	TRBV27	ATMGLAGGDTQY
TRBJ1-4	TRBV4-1	ASSPTGQLREKLF
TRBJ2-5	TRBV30	AWRGGTGDGETQY
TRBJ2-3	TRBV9	ASSLLPRRRGTDTQY
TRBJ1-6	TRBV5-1	ASSLEAGRREPLH
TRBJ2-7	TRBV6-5	ASSSRLARYEQY
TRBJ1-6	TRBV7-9	ASSATGESSPLH
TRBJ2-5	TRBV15	ATSSSGGGPRQETQY
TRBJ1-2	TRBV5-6	ASSLNRNYGYT
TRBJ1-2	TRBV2	ASSEEAYGYT
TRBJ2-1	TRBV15	ATSRATTGAYNEQF
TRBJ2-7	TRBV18	ASFGQNYEQY
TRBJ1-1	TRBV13	ASSLTQGSEAF
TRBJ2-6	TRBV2	ASPRDSGANVLT
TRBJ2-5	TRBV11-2	ASSAGEGSQETQY
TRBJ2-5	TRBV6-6	ASSHGLQETQY
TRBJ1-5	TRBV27	ASSPDRGPNQPQH
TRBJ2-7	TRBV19	ASSIRSRDYEQY
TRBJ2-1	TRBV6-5	ASSYSEGYNEQF
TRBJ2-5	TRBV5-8	ASSLYPSGSRETQY
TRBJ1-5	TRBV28	ASRAAQGILHSNQPQH
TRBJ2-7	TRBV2	ASSPGLAGGYEQY
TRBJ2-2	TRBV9	ASSVASGGQTGELF
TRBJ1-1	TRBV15	ATSRESGPTEAF
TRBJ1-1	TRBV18	ASSASGEAF
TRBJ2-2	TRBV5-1	ASSLGARGNTGELF
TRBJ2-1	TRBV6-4	ASTPDPGGANEQF
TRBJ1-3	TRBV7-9	ASSSPLTTGEFARNTIY
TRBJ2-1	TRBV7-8	ASRDRVEIYYNEQF
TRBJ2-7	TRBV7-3	ASSYTGTGSYEQY
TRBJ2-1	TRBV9	ASSVARTSFYEQF
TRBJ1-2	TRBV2	ASSGGIGVEGYT
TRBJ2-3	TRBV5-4	ASSLAGQFTDTQY
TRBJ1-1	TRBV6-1	ASSEWGEVSEAF
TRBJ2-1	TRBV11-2	ASSAPGTGVNEQF
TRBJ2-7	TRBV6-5	ASSYSSQTLLYEQY
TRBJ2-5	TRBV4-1	ASSQGQGSETQY
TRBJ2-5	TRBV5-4	ASSLAEGGETQY
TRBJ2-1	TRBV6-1	ASGISGGAVYEQF
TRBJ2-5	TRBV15	ATSWGLGLQETQY
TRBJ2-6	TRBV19	ASSRGVSGANVLT
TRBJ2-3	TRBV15	ATSRDRVWTDTQY
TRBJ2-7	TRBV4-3	ASSPVGPGQTWQEQY
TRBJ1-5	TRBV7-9	ASSLEQGFLGPNQPQH
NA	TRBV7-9	ASSGSSYEQY
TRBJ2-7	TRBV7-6	ASSLEGTGLYEQY
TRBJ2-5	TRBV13	ASSLGSTSQETQY
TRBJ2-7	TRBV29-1	SGSSGGGSYEQY
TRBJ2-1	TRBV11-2	ASSLASGGFVPSLGEQF
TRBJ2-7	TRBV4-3	ASSQGPGGPYEQY
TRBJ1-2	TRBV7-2	ASTYEGTNYGYT
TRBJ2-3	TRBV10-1	ASSRDRGSTDTQY